This T cell receptor (beta chain) stems from a study of vaccination effects on CD4 cells after COVID-19. CD4+ T cells specific for antigen were expanded with viral peptide pools by the ViraFEST assay before sequencing. When roughly eleven days of culture had elapsed, CD4+ T cells were isolated. Either the mRNA-1273 or the BNT162b2 vaccine was given to participants as two doses. The study found no prior SARS-CoV-2 infection in the vaccine recipients, who tested negative for nucleocapsid antibodies. About 2.1 million PBMC were placed in each well, which was supplemented with approximately 9.9 IU/ml IL-2 and around 9.5 ug/ml peptides. It was on days 3 and 7 that half the medium was replaced with IL-2 medium. The protocol was immunoSEQ multiplex PCR, while the TCRdb copy is restricted to in-frame clones and leaves out a portion. The sample holds tens of thousands of clones, roughly 73% seen once. To note about this clone: The antigen is unknown.

CDR1 SGHDN and CDR2 FVKESK come from the germline V gene. The ends were cut back, 6 bases at V and 4 bases at J, with 15 bases in the middle. The CDR3 consists of 15 residues. The gene calls are TRBV14 and TRBJ1-4; no definite D call. The source material was CD4+ T cells from PBMCs cultured with HCoV-229E spike peptides, sampled after COVID-19 vaccination. This receptor was obtained from a human donor who received a COVID-19 vaccine. This CDR3 is CASRRTGSGNEKLFF. The CDR3 DNA reads TGTGCCAGCAGGCGTACGGGCTCGGGTAATGAAAAACTGTTTTTT.